This TCR beta chain was captured by sequencing in a study of molecular identifiers for immune sequencing clone quantification. The CDR3 covers 19 residues. Unmatched junction bases numbered 12, after V lost 0 bases and J lost 0 bases. CDR1 and CDR2 from the germline V gene are LGHDT and YNNKEL (reference sequence). Study-wide results and limits: Whereas clones above 20 RNA copies held under 1% of naive-cell molecules, they held over 97% of effector molecules.

A few counts support this clonotype. The antigen remains undetermined. TCRdb re-derived calls from the PCR reads in MiXCR, one entry per CDR3 protein. The repertoire includes 88,000 or so distinct CDR3 sequences, around 20% of them detected once, and more than 0.85% sits in the top ten. Sequenced: naive CD8+ T cells from blood, with Jurkat cell RNA spiked in. This sample's subset: FACS-sorted CD8+CD4-CCR7+CD45RA+ naive T cells. The TCR comes from a human donor in good health. Some libraries in this study had Jurkat cell RNA spiked in. The V and J genes are TRBV3-1 and TRBJ2-3; 7 bases match TRBD1. CDR3 sequence: CASSQDTGQNFLSTDTQYF. CDR3 DNA: TGTGCCAGCAGCCAAGATACGGGACAGAACTTTTTGAGCACAGATACGCAGTATTTT.